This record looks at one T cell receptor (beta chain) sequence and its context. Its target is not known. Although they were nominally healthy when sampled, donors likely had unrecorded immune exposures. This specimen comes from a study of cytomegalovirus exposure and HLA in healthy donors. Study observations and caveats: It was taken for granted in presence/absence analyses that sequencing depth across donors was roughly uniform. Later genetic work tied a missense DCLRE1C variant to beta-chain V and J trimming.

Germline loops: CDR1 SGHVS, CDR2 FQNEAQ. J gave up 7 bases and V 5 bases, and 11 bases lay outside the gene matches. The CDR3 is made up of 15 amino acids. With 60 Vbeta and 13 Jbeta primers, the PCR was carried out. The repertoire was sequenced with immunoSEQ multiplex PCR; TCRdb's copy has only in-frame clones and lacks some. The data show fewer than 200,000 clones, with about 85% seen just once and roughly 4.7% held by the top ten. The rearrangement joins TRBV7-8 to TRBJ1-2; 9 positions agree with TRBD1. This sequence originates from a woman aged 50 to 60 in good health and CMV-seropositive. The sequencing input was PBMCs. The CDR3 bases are TGTGCCAGCAGCCCACCCGGACAGGGGAACGGTGGCTACACCTTC. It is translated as CASSPPGQGNGGYTF.